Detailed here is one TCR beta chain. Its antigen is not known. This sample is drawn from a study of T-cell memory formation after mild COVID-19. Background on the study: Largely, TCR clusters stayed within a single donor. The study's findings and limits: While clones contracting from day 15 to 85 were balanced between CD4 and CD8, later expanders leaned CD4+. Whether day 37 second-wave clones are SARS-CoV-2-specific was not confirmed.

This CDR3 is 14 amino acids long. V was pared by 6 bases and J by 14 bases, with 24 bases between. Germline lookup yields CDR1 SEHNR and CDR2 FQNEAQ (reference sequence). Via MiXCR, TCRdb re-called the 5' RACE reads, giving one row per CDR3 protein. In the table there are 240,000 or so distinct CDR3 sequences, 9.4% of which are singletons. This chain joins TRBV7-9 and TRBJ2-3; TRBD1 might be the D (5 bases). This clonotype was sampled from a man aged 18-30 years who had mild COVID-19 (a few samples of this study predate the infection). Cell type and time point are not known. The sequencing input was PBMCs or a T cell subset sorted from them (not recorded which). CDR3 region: CASSPRPGYEVRYF. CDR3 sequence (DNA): TGTGCCAGCAGTCCGCGGCCAGGGTATGAGGTACGGTATTTT. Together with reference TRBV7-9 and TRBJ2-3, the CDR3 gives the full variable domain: DTGVSQNPRHKITKRGQNVTFRCDPISEHNRLYWYRQTLGQGPEFLTYFQNEAQLEKSRLLSDRFSAERPKGSFSTLEIQRTEQGDSAMYLCASSPRPGYEVRYFGPGTRLTVL.